One and the same sample provided the 2 T cell receptor beta chains below, sequenced in a study of cytomegalovirus exposure and HLA in healthy donors. In the PCR, 60 Vbeta and 13 Jbeta primers were used. Repertoires were generated with immunoSEQ multiplex PCR, while TCRdb's copy carries only in-frame clones and drops some. Among about 130,000 clones listed, approximately 63% were seen once. Sequencing was performed on PBMCs. The receptors derive from a woman aged 55-70 years in good health and CMV-seropositive.

This clone was counted once. The chain carries TRBV27 and TRBJ2-7, with 9 bases fitting TRBD1. Germline CDR1 is MNHEY and CDR2 is SMNVEV (reference sequence). After removal of 1 base from V and 7 bases from J, the junction contained 11 bases not matched to a gene. The CDR3 runs to 16 residues. CDR3 protein: CASSLWGTGLAGEQYF. The CDR3 DNA sequence: TGTGCCAGCAGTTTATGGGGGACAGGGCTCGCTGGTGAGCAGTACTTC.

The table lists this clone with a few counts. This chain connects TRBV7-6 to TRBJ2-1; 7 bases align to TRBD2. Germline loops: CDR1 SGHVS, CDR2 FNYEAQ. With 5 bases clipped from V and 6 bases from J, the junction kept 4 bases outside the gene matches. The length of the CDR3 is 13 residues. CDR3 nucleotides: TGTGCCAGCAGCCCAGCGGGATCCAATGAGCAGTTCTTC. Translating it yields CASSPAGSNEQFF. Full variable domain (rest looked up from reference TRBV7-6 and TRBJ2-1): GAGVSQSPRYKVTKRGQDVALRCDPISGHVSLYWYRQALGQGPEFLTYFNYEAQQDKSGLPNDRFSAERPEGSISTLTIQRTEQRDSAMYRCASSPAGSNEQFFGPGTRLTVL.